The next 22 T cell receptor beta chains were all read from a single sample in a study of metastatic and nonmetastatic thyroid tumors. Nobody among the patients had been given any treatment before thyroid surgery. TCRdb reanalyzed the PCR reads with MiXCR. The data show about 85,000 clones, with around 9.1% seen just once and 8.8% held by the top ten. The specimen was blood. Receptors originate from a female donor with papillary thyroid cancer or a benign thyroid nodule (not recorded which). Some clones in this sample may be carry-over from other donors' samples.

This clone was counted at least ten times. This chain joins TRBV3-1 and TRBJ1-2; no clear D gene. Trimming took 5 bases from V and 4 from J, leaving 8 bases between them. This CDR3 comprises 12 residues. CDR1 and CDR2 from the germline V gene are LGHDT and YNNKEL (reference sequence). The CDR3 DNA reads as TGTGCCAGCAGCGAGCGAGCCTATGGCTACACCTTC. Protein product: CASSERAYGYTF.

In this sample, this clone turned up many times. The chain is built from TRBV6-1 and TRBJ1-4; D is ambiguous. Germline V gene lookup returns CDR1 MNHNS and CDR2 SASEGT. Trimming removed 5 bases from V and 1 base from J, with 11 bases in between. The CDR3 is made up of 15 amino acids. This CDR3 reads CASSLSFQTNEKLFF. The CDR3 bases are TGTGCCAGCAGTCTGTCGTTCCAAACTAATGAAAAACTGTTTTTT.

In this sample, this clone turned up many times. CDR3 loop: CASSLGLRGGGTDTQYF. DNA for the CDR3: TGTGCCAGCAGCTTAGGGTTGCGGGGGGGCGGCACAGATACGCAGTATTTT. V gene TRBV11-2 combines with J gene TRBJ2-3, with 9 bases matching TRBD2. Unmatched junction bases numbered 6, after V lost 1 base and J lost 1 base. Germline CDR1 and CDR2: SGHAT and FQNNGV. The CDR3 is 17 residues long.

The chain joins TRBV6-5 to TRBJ2-2; D is perhaps TRBD1 (6 bases). CDR3 length equals 17 residues. V lost 7 bases and J lost 7, with 25 bases in between. In germline, CDR1 is MNHEY, CDR2 SVGAGI. The CDR3 spells CASITRYRAFLIGELFF. DNA for the CDR3: TGTGCCAGCATTACCCGGTACAGGGCGTTTTTGATCGGGGAGCTGTTTTTT.

This clone was observed a few times. A read error may be the cause here, since a much bigger clone is one base away. The chain recombines TRBV2 with TRBJ1-2; TRBD1 matches at 8 bases. Per germline, CDR1 SNHLY and CDR2 FYNNEI. This CDR3 has 14 amino acids. The V gene end was trimmed by 6 bases and the J gene end by 0 bases; junction bases not matched to a gene: 3. The CDR3 reads CASRGQGSNYGYTF. The CDR3 DNA follows: TGTGCCAGCAGAGGACAGGGTTCTAACTATGGCTACACCTTC.

This clone was detected ten times or more. The CDR3 region is CASSVRGNTEAFF. CDR3 DNA: TGTGCCAGCAGTGTACGCGGTAACACTGAAGCTTTCTTT. J is TRBJ1-1 and V is TRBV2; D remains ambiguous. The CDR3 length is 13 residues. V lost 4 bases, J lost 2 bases, and 8 bases lay in between. In germline, CDR1 is SNHLY, CDR2 FYNNEI.

This clone has a count of ten or more. The chain couples TRBV2 to TRBJ1-2, with D maybe TRBD1 (6 bases). This CDR3 region has 13 residues. With 6 bases removed from V and 8 bases from J, the gap between germline ends came to 16 bases. CDR1 and CDR2 (germline): SNHLY, FYNNEI. DNA of the CDR3: TGTGCCAGCAGGGATACGGGACACTTGGGCTACACCTTC. Translating it yields CASRDTGHLGYTF. Looking up the rest from reference TRBV2 and TRBJ1-2 gives the full variable domain: EPEVTQTPSHQVTQMGQEVILRCVPISNHLYFYWYRQILGQKVEFLVSFYNNEISEKSEIFDDQFSVERPDGSNFTLKIRSTKLEDSAMYFCASRDTGHLGYTFGSGTRLTVV.

This clone has ten or more counts. CDR3 protein: CASGNRGSYNEQFF. CDR3 nucleotides: TGTGCCAGCGGCAACAGGGGCTCCTACAATGAGCAGTTCTTC. The chain links TRBV27 to TRBJ2-1; 7 positions match TRBD1. Germline CDR1 MNHEY, CDR2 SMNVEV (reference sequence). The CDR3 sequence is 14 residues long. J was trimmed by 0 bases and V by 8 bases; bases with no gene match: 4.

This sequence joins TRBV6-2 or TRBV6-3 and TRBJ2-2; weak D call: TRBD1 (6 bases). Per germline, CDR1 MNHEY and CDR2 SVGEGT. This CDR3 spans 14 amino acids. V shed 2 bases and J shed 4 bases, with 8 bases lying between them. The CDR3 region is CASSYGTRTGELFF. The CDR3 nucleotides are TGTGCCAGCAGTTACGGGACACGCACCGGGGAGCTGTTTTTT.

Ten or more counts support this clone. This rearrangement joins TRBV9 to TRBJ1-1; D is unresolved. The CDR3 runs to 16 residues. Looked up from germline, CDR1 is SGDLS and CDR2 is YYNGEE. Trimming took 3 bases from V and 1 from J, leaving 16 bases between them. The CDR3 loop reads CASSAGWGFRNTEAFF. In DNA, the CDR3 is TGTGCCAGCAGCGCTGGATGGGGATTTCGGAACACTGAAGCTTTCTTT.

This clone was counted only a few times. This may stem from a read error, because a much larger clone lies one nucleotide away. The V and J genes are TRBV12-3 or TRBV12-4 and TRBJ2-5; 7 positions match TRBD2. The V and J ends lost 6 bases and 7 bases, in that order; junction bases with no gene match: 11. The CDR3 totals 14 residues. For the CDR3, the DNA is TGTGCCAGCAGGCTTGCGGGGGTGCTGGGGACCCAGTACTTC. Translation gives CASRLAGVLGTQYF.

This clone was observed a handful of times. Within the sample, other DNA sequences also encode this same CDR3. This chain connects TRBV3-1 to TRBJ1-1; 12 positions match TRBD1. The CDR3 consists of 17 residues. Germline CDR1 LGHDT, CDR2 YNNKEL (reference sequence). The V and J ends lost 6 bases and 2 bases, in that order; junction bases with no gene match: 10. CDR3: CASRSGRDRGPNTEAFF. CDR3 nucleotide sequence: TGTGCCAGCAGATCCGGTCGGGACAGGGGGCCCAACACTGAAGCTTTCTTT.

The chain has TRBV10-3 and TRBJ2-7; 8 bases are shared with TRBD1. The CDR3 spans 13 residues. Germline V CDR1 and CDR2: ENHRY, SYGVKD. After removal of 10 bases from V and 2 bases from J, the junction contained 7 bases not matched to a gene. This chain's CDR3 is CATGQGSAYEQYF. The CDR3 DNA reads as TGTGCCACCGGACAGGGTTCTGCCTACGAGCAGTACTTC.

The rearrangement links TRBV6-1 to TRBJ2-5, with D perhaps matching TRBD1 (5 bases). Germline V lookup: CDR1 MNHNS, CDR2 SASEGT. This CDR3 is built from 15 residues. V lost 1 base, J lost 5 bases, and 14 bases lay in between. CDR3 DNA: TGTGCCAGCAGTGAAGATAGCTCTGGGGCCGAGACCCAGTACTTC. Amino acids: CASSEDSSGAETQYF.

This clone was picked up many times. The chain couples TRBV18 to TRBJ1-6, with 11 bases matching TRBD1. Unmatched junction bases numbered 4, after V lost 2 bases and J lost 10 bases. CDR1 is KGHSH and CDR2 is LQKENI in the germline V gene. The CDR3 sequence is 15 residues long. The CDR3 DNA follows: TGTGCCAGCTCACCAAGGACAGGGGGCTCCTCACCCCTCCACTTT. Its protein product is CASSPRTGGSSPLHF.

In its sample, this clone ranks as medium-sized. The chain is built from TRBV6-1 and TRBJ1-6, with TRBD1 matching over 10 bases. The V and J ends lost 7 bases and 9 bases, in that order; junction bases with no gene match: 6. From germline, CDR1 is MNHNS and CDR2 SASEGT. The CDR3 runs to 14 residues. CDR3 sequence (DNA): TGTGCCAGCACACTTGGACAGGGGGTTTCACCCCTCCACTTT. It specifies CASTLGQGVSPLHF.

This clone was seen repeatedly, ten times or more. The rearrangement links TRBV11-2 to TRBJ1-6; D call uncertain. This CDR3 comprises 14 residues. The V gene's germline CDR1 is SGHAT and CDR2 FQNNGV. The ends were cut back, 1 base at V and 9 bases at J, with 10 bases in the middle. The CDR3 loop is CASSLAGMSSPLHF. The CDR3 DNA is TGTGCCAGCAGCTTAGCGGGAATGAGTTCACCCCTCCACTTT.

This clone was seen ten or more times. Written as DNA, the CDR3 is TGTGCCTGGGTCCCCGCCGACAGGTTAACGAACACTGAAGCTTTCTTT. Translation gives CAWVPADRLTNTEAFF. The V call is TRBV30, the J call TRBJ1-1, with D possibly TRBD1 on 6 matching bases. This CDR3 has 16 amino acids. Germline V gene sequence: CDR1 GTSNPN, CDR2 SVGIG (reference sequence). Trimming left V 5 bases short and J 1 base short, with 20 bases between.

This clone was picked up many times. The junction differs from germline at one of its ends, possibly a read error. The chain has TRBV10-3 and TRBJ1-1, with unresolved D. Germline CDR1 and CDR2: ENHRY and SYGVKD. This CDR3 has 16 residues. The CDR3 DNA reads as TGTGCCATAAGTGAAAGGGAGGCAGTTTCGAACACTGAAGCTTTCTTT. It encodes CAISEREAVSNTEAFF.

Ten or more counts support this clone. The CDR3 here is CASSESGGWEQYF. In DNA form, the CDR3 reads TGTGCCAGCAGTGAATCTGGGGGTTGGGAGCAGTACTTC. V is TRBV6-1 and J is TRBJ2-7; D is perhaps TRBD1 or TRBD2 (5 bases each). This CDR3 has 13 amino acids. The V end was cut by 2 bases, the J end by 7 bases, with 12 bases between. Germline V gives CDR1 MNHNS, CDR2 SASEGT.

This clone was counted a few times. This sequence may be a read error, since a much larger clone differs from it by one base. No conserved phenylalanine or tryptophan ends this CDR3, so it is likely a read error. CDR3 DNA sequence: TGTGCCTGGAGTGTTCAGTCAGGGCGCACAGATACGCAGTATCTT. Amino acid sequence: CAWSVQSGRTDTQYL. This chain links TRBV30 with TRBJ2-3; TRBD1 might be the D (5 bases). This CDR3 spans 15 amino acids. Germline V gene data show CDR1 as GTSNPN and CDR2 as SVGIG (reference sequence). Trimming pared 0 bases from V and 1 base from J, leaving 11 bases between.

This clone was counted ten times or more. V and J are TRBV5-1 and TRBJ1-4, with D possibly being TRBD1 (6 bases). V was clipped by 5 bases and J by 0 bases, with 17 bases between them. The germline gives CDR1 SGHRS, CDR2 YFSETQ. This CDR3 spans 17 amino acids. CDR3 residues: CASSSTGIWTTNEKLFF. CDR3 bases: TGCGCCAGCAGTTCTACAGGGATCTGGACAACTAATGAAAAACTGTTTTTT.